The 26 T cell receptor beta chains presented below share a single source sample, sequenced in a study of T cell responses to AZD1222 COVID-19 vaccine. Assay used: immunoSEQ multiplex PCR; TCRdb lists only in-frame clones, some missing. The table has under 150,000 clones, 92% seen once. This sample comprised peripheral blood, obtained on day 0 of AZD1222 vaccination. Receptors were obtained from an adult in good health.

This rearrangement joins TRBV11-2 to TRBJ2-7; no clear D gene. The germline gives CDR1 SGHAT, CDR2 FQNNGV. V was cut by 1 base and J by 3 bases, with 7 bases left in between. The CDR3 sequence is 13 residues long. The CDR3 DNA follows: TGTGCCAGCAGCTTAGGGACGGGCTACGAGCAGTACTTC. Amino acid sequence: CASSLGTGYEQYF.

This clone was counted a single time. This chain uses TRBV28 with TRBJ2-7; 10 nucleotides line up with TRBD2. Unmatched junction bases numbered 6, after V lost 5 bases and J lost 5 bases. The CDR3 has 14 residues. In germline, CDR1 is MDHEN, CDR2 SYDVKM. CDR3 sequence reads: CASSPPSGRDEQYF. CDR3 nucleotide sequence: TGTGCCAGCAGTCCTCCTAGCGGGAGAGACGAGCAGTACTTC.

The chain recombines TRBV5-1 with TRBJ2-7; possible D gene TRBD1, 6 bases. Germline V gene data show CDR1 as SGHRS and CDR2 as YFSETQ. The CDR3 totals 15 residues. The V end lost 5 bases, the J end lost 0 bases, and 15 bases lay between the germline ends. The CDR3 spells CASREGHLSSYEQYF. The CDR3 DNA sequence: TGCGCCAGCAGAGAGGGACACTTGAGCTCCTACGAGCAGTACTTC.

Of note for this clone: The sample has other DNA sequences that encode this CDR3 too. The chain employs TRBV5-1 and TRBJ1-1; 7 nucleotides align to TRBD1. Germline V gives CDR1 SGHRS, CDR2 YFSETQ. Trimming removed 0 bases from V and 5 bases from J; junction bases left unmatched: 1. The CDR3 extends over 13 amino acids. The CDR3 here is CASSLDRGTEAFF. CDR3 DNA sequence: TGCGCCAGCAGCTTGGACAGGGGTACTGAAGCTTTCTTT.

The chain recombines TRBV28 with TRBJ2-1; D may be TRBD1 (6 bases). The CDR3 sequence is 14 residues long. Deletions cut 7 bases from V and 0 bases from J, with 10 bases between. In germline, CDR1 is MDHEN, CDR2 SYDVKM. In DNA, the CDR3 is TGTGCCAGCATACAGGGTTTCTCCTACAATGAGCAGTTCTTC. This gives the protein CASIQGFSYNEQFF.

The DNA for the CDR3 is TGTGCCAGTACCCCCGGACAGGGATGGTACACTGAAGCTTTCTTT. Protein: CASTPGQGWYTEAFF. The V call is TRBV19, the J call TRBJ1-1; 8 bases align to TRBD1. This CDR3 spans 15 amino acids. Per germline, CDR1 LNHDA and CDR2 SQIVND (reference sequence). V trimming: 7 bases; J trimming: 3 bases; junction bases outside the gene matches: 10. The complete variable domain, with remaining parts taken from reference TRBV19 and TRBJ1-1, reads DGGITQSPKYLFRKEGQNVTLSCEQNLNHDAMYWYRQDPGQGLRLIYYSQIVNDFQKGDIAEGYSVSREKKESFPLTVTSAQKNPTAFYLCASTPGQGWYTEAFFGQGTRLTVV.

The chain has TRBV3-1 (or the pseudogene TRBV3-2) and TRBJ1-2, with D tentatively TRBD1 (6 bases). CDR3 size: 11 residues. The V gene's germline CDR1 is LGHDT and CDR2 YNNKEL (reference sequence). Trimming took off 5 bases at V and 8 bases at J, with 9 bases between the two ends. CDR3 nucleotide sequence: TGTGCCAGCAGCGATACAGGGGGCTACACCTTC. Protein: CASSDTGGYTF.

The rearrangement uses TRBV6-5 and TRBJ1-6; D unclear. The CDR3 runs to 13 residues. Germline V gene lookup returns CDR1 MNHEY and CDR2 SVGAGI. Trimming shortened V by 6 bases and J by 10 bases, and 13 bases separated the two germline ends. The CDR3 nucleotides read TGTGCCAGCAGGGATAAACAAGGGTCACCCCTCCACTTT. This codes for CASRDKQGSPLHF.

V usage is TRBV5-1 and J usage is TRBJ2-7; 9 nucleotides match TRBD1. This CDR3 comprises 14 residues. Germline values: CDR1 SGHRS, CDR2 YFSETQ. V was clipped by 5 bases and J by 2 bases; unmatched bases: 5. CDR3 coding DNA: TGCGCCAGCAGACGGGGACAGGGTGCCTACGAGCAGTACTTC. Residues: CASRRGQGAYEQYF.

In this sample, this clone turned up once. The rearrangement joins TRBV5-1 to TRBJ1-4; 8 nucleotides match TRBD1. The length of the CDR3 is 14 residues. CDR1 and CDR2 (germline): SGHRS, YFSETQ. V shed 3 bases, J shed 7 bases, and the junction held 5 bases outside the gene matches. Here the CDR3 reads CASSYQGAVEKLFF. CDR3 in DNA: TGCGCCAGCAGCTACCAGGGGGCGGTTGAAAAACTGTTTTTT.

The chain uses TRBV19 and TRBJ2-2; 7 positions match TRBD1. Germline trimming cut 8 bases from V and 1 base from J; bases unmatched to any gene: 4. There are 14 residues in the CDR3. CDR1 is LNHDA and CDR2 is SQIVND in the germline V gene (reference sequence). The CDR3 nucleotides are TGTGCCAGTCAATACAGGGGGAACACCGGGGAGCTGTTTTTT. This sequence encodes CASQYRGNTGELFF.

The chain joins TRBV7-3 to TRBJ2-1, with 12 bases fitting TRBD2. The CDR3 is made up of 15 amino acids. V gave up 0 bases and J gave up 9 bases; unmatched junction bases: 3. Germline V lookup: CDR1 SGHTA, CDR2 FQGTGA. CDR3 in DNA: TGTGCCAGCAGCTTAACGCTAGCGGGAGGGAGTGAGCAGTTCTTC. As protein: CASSLTLAGGSEQFF.

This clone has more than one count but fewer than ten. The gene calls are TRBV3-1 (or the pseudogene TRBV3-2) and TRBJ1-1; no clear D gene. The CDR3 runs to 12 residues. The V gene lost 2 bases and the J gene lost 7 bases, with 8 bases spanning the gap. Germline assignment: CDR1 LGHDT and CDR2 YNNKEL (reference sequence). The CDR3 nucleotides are TGTGCCAGCAGCCAATGGACGGGTGAAGCTTTCTTT. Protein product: CASSQWTGEAFF.

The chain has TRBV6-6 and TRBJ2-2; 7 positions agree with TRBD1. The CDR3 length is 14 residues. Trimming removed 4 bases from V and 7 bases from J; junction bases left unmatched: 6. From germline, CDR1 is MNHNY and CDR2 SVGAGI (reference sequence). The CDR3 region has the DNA TGTGCCAGCAGTTTAGGGGGCTCGGTCGGGGAGCTGTTTTTT. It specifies CASSLGGSVGELFF.

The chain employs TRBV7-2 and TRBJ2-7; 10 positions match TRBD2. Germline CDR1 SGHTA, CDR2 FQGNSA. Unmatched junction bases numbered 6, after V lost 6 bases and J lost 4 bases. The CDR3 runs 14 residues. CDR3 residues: CASSASGSRYEQYF. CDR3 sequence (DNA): TGTGCCAGCAGTGCTAGCGGGAGTCGGTACGAGCAGTACTTC.

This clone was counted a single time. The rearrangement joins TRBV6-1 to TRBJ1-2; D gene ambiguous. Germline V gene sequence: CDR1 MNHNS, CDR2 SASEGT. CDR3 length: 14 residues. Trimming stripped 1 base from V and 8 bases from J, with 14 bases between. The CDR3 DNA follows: TGTGCCAGCAGTGAAGGGTTAGCGGCCAGGGGCTACACCTTC. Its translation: CASSEGLAARGYTF.

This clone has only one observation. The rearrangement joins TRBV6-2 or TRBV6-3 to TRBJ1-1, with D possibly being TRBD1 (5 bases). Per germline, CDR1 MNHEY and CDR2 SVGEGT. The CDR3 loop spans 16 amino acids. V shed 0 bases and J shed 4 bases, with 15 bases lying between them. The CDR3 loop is CASSYSIRVGITEAFF. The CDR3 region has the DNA TGTGCCAGCAGTTACTCGATCAGGGTAGGGATCACTGAAGCTTTCTTT.

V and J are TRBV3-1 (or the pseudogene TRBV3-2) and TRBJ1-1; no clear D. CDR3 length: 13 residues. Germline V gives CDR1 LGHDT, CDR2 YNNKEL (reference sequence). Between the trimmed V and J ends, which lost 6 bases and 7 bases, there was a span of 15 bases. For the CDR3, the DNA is TGTGCCAGCAGGCGAGGGAGAAGAAATGAAGCTTTCTTT. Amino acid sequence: CASRRGRRNEAFF.

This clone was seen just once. The CDR3 is CASSLKVGQGIDTQYF. CDR3 in DNA: TGTGCCAGCAGCTTGAAGGTTGGACAGGGAATAGATACGCAGTATTTT. This chain links TRBV5-6 with TRBJ2-3; 8 bases agree with TRBD1. V lost 1 base to trimming and J lost 5 bases; unmatched junction nucleotides: 9. CDR3 size: 16 residues. Per germline, CDR1 SGHDT and CDR2 YYEEEE.

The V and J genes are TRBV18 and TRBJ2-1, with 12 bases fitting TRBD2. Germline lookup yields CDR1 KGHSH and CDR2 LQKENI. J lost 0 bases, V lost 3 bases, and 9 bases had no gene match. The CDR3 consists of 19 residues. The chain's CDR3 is CASSPRASGRGSSYNEQFF. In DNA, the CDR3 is TGTGCCAGCTCACCGCGTGCTAGCGGGAGGGGCAGCTCCTACAATGAGCAGTTCTTC. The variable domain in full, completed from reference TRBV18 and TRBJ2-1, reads NAGVMQNPRHLVRRRGQEARLRCSPMKGHSHVYWYRQLPEEGLKFMVYLQKENIIDESGMPKERFSAEFPKEGPSILRIQQVVRGDSAAYFCASSPRASGRGSSYNEQFFGPGTRLTVL.

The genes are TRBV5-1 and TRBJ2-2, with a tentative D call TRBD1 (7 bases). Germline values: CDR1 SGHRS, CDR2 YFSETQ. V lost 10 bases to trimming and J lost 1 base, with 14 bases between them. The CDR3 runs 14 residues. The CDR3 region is CAGRDSLNTGELFF. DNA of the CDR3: TGCGCCGGGCGGGACAGCCTGAACACCGGGGAGCTGTTTTTT. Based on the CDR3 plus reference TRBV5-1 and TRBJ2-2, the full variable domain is KAGVTQTPRYLIKTRGQQVTLSCSPISGHRSVSWYQQTPGQGLQFLFEYFSETQRNKGNFPGRFSGRQFSNSRSEMNVSTLELGDSALYLCAGRDSLNTGELFFGEGSRLTVL.

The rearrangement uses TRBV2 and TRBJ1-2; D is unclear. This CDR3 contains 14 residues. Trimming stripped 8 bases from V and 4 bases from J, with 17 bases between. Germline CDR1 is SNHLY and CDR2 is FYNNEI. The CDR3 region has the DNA TGTGCCAGCGCTCTTACAGTCCCCAGCTATGGCTACACCTTC. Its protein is CASALTVPSYGYTF.

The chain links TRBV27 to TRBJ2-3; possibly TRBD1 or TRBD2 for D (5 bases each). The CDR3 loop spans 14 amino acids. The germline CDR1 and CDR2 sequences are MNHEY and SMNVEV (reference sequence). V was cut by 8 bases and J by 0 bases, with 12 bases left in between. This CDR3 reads CASHPWGSTDTQYF. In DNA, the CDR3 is TGTGCCAGCCATCCTTGGGGGAGCACAGATACGCAGTATTTT.

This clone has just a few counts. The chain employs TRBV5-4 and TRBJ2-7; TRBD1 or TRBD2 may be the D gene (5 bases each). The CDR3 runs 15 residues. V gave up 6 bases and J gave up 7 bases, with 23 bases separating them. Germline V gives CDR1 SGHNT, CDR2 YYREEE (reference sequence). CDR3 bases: TGTGCCAGCAAGGGATCGGGGACCCCGGCGAGGGAGCAGTACTTC. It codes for CASKGSGTPAREQYF.

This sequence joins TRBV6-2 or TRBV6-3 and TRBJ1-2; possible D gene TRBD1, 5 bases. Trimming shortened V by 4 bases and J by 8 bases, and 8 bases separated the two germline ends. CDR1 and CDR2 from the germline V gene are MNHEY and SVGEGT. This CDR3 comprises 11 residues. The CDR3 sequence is CASSSRGGYTF. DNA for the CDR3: TGTGCCAGCAGTTCGCGGGGCGGCTACACCTTC.

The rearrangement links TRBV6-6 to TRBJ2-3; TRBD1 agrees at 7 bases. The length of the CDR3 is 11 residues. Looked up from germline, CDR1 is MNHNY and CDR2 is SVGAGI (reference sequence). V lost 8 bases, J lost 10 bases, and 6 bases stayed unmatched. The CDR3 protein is CASSTGTSQYF. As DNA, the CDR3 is TGTGCCAGCTCGACAGGGACATCGCAGTATTTT.